This entry lists 17 T cell receptor beta chains sequenced from one sample in a study of cytomegalovirus exposure and HLA in healthy donors. Amplification used 60 Vbeta primers and 13 Jbeta primers. Data came from immunoSEQ multiplex PCR; TCRdb stores just in-frame clones and leaves some out. This sample's table reports under 95,000 clones. Specimen: PBMCs. These receptors originate from a man between 45 and 60 years old in good health and CMV-seronegative.

The chain links TRBV6-1 to TRBJ1-6, with D uncertain. The CDR3 has 15 amino acids. The ends were cut back, 4 bases at V and 2 bases at J, with 9 bases in the middle. Germline V gene data show CDR1 as MNHNS and CDR2 as SASEGT. This CDR3 reads CASSVGEAYNSPLHF. The CDR3 DNA reads as TGTGCCAGCAGTGTCGGGGAGGCCTATAATTCACCCCTCCACTTT.

This rearrangement joins TRBV5-5 to TRBJ1-2, with 8 bases matching TRBD1. Germline V gives CDR1 SGHKS, CDR2 YYEKEE (reference sequence). CDR3 length equals 16 residues. Losses at the gene ends were 0 bases for V and 5 bases for J; bases not matched to a gene: 9. The CDR3 sequence: CASSLGTGRRLYGYTF. CDR3 nucleotide sequence: TGTGCCAGCAGCTTGGGGACAGGGAGGCGGCTATATGGCTACACCTTC.

The rearrangement uses TRBV6-1 and TRBJ2-7; TRBD1 might be the D (5 bases). V was trimmed by 8 bases and J by 6 bases, leaving 20 bases between them. Germline lookup yields CDR1 MNHNS and CDR2 SASEGT. The CDR3 has 14 residues. The CDR3 reads CASAVERVRGEQYF. The CDR3 DNA sequence: TGTGCCAGCGCCGTCGAAAGGGTTAGGGGCGAGCAGTACTTC.

The chain links TRBV6-1 to TRBJ2-1; 12 bases fit TRBD2. Trimming cost V 0 bases and J 9 bases; bases outside gene matches: 9. The germline V gene encodes CDR1 MNHNS and CDR2 SASEGT. The CDR3 is 17 residues long. Written as DNA, the CDR3 is TGTGCCAGCAGTGAAGCATTACGGACTAGCGGGGTGGGTGAGCAGTTCTTC. Translating it yields CASSEALRTSGVGEQFF.

V usage is TRBV7-2 and J usage is TRBJ2-2, with D possibly being TRBD1 (6 bases). Germline-derived CDR1 and CDR2 are SGHTA and FQGNSA. The CDR3 has 17 amino acids. The V and J ends lost 3 bases and 0 bases respectively, with 14 bases between them. The DNA for the CDR3 is TGTGCCAGCAGCTTCCCCTCAGGGGCCGCGAACACCGGGGAGCTGTTTTTT. This sequence encodes CASSFPSGAANTGELFF.

The chain has TRBV11-2 and TRBJ1-3, with TRBD1 matching over 8 bases. This CDR3 has 14 residues. V gave up 5 bases and J gave up 4 bases; unmatched junction bases: 4. Germline V lookup: CDR1 SGHAT, CDR2 FQNNGV. In DNA form, the CDR3 reads TGTGCCAGCAGCCCCGACAGGGGAGGAAACACCATATATTTT. Its translation: CASSPDRGGNTIYF.

The CDR3 protein is CASSPGGSADTQYF. The CDR3, as DNA: TGTGCCAGCAGTCCCGGGGGGTCTGCAGATACGCAGTATTTT. The V gene is TRBV11-2, the J gene TRBJ2-3; 7 nucleotides agree with TRBD2. V lost 6 bases to trimming and J lost 4 bases; unmatched junction nucleotides: 7. This CDR3 has 14 amino acids. Germline loops: CDR1 SGHAT, CDR2 FQNNGV. Full variable domain (rest looked up from reference TRBV11-2 and TRBJ2-3): EAGVAQSPRYKIIEKRQSVAFWCNPISGHATLYWYQQILGQGPKLLIQFQNNGVVDDSQLPKDRFSAERLKGVDSTLKIQPAKLEDSAVYLCASSPGGSADTQYFGPGTRLTVL.

The V and J genes are TRBV30 and TRBJ2-3; TRBD1 is a possible D gene (6 bases). V was clipped by 4 bases and J by 5 bases, with 16 bases between them. Germline assignment: CDR1 GTSNPN and CDR2 SVGIG (reference sequence). The CDR3 is 14 residues long. CDR3 DNA: TGTGCCTGGATTTGGTGCAGGGGACGAGATACGCAGTATTTT. The encoded protein is CAWIWCRGRDTQYF.

The DNA for the CDR3 is TGTGCCAGCAGCCTATTGACAGTTGGGACCCAGTACTTC. As protein: CASSLLTVGTQYF. The chain uses TRBV28 and TRBJ2-5, with TRBD1 as a possible D gene (5 bases). Germline assignment: CDR1 MDHEN and CDR2 SYDVKM. This CDR3 contains 13 residues. The V gene lost 6 bases and the J gene lost 7 bases, with 15 bases spanning the gap.

The rearrangement links TRBV9 to TRBJ2-2; D possibly corresponds to TRBD2 (5 bases). The V gene's germline CDR1 is SGDLS and CDR2 YYNGEE. Trimming cost V 0 bases and J 2 bases, with 11 bases left between them. This CDR3 contains 16 residues. CDR3 DNA sequence: TGTGCCAGCAGCGTAGGGGCTAGCTCTAACACCGGGGAGCTGTTTTTT. Amino acid sequence: CASSVGASSNTGELFF.

The chain employs TRBV19 and TRBJ1-4, with D possibly TRBD1 on 5 matching bases. CDR3 length: 15 amino acids. V was shortened by 1 base and J by 8 bases, with 14 bases between the two germline ends. CDR1 and CDR2 (germline): LNHDA, SQIVND (reference sequence). The CDR3 bases are TGTGCCAGTAGTATAGTAGCAGGGAGGAGCGAAAAACTGTTTTTT. Translated, it gives CASSIVAGRSEKLFF.

This chain connects TRBV19 to TRBJ2-1, with TRBD1 matching 8 bases. This CDR3 spans 14 amino acids. With V trimmed by 5 bases and J by 7 bases, 7 bases remained unmatched. Per germline, CDR1 LNHDA and CDR2 SQIVND (reference sequence). Written as DNA, the CDR3 is TGTGCCAGTAGTGACGGGGACAGGTGGAATGAGCAGTTCTTC. Protein product: CASSDGDRWNEQFF.

The chain employs TRBV11-2 and TRBJ1-3, with TRBD1 matching over 8 bases. J was trimmed by 0 bases and V by 5 bases; bases with no gene match: 3. Germline lookup yields CDR1 SGHAT and CDR2 FQNNGV. The CDR3 covers 15 residues. In DNA, the CDR3 is TGTGCCAGCAGCGGCAGGGGGCTCTCTGGAAACACCATATATTTT. This codes for CASSGRGLSGNTIYF.

This chain uses TRBV28 with TRBJ1-6, with TRBD1 matching 10 bases. Trimming at V came to 6 bases and at J to 8 bases, leaving 4 bases not matched to a gene. The CDR3 totals 14 residues. Germline lookup yields CDR1 MDHEN and CDR2 SYDVKM. In DNA form, the CDR3 reads TGTGCCAGCAGCCTCGGGACAGGGGATTCACCCCTCCACTTT. Residues: CASSLGTGDSPLHF.

As regards this clone: Relative to the germline gene, one junction end is altered; a read error may explain this. The chain couples TRBV4-1 to TRBJ1-5; tentative D call: TRBD1 (6 bases). The germline gives CDR1 MGHRA, CDR2 YSYEKL. There are 17 residues in the CDR3. The CDR3 sequence is CASSQEYHRASFVPQHF. As DNA, the CDR3 is TGCGCCAGCAGTCAAGAGTATCACAGGGCGTCGTTTGTGCCCCAGCATTTT.

V and J are TRBV27 and TRBJ1-5, with D maybe TRBD1 (6 bases). The ends were cut back, 2 bases at V and 4 bases at J, with 9 bases in the middle. The CDR3 runs 14 residues. Germline CDR1 is MNHEY and CDR2 is SMNVEV (reference sequence). In DNA, the CDR3 is TGTGCCAGCAGTTTAGGGCAGGGGAATCAGCCCCAGCATTTT. Its translation is CASSLGQGNQPQHF.

The chain links TRBV6-5 to TRBJ2-7; no clear D gene. The CDR3 has 14 amino acids. Germline lookup yields CDR1 MNHEY and CDR2 SVGAGI. V was pared by 2 bases and J by 2 bases, with 10 bases between. CDR3 DNA: TGTGCCAGCAGTTACGGTGGCAGTACCTACGAGCAGTACTTC. Residues: CASSYGGSTYEQYF.